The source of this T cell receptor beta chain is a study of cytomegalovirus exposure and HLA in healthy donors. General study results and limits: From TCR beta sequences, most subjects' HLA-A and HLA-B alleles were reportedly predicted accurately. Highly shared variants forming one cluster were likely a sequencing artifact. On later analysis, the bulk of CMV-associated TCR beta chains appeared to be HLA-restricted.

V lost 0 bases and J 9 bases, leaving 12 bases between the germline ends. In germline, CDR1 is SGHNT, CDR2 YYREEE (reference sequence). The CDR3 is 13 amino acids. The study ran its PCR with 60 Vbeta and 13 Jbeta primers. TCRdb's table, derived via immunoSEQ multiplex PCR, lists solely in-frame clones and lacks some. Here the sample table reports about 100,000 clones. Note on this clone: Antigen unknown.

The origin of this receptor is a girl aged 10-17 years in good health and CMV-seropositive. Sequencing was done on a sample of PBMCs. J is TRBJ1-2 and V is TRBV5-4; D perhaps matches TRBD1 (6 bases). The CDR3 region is CASSLDRVLSYTF. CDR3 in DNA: TGTGCCAGCAGCTTGGACAGGGTCTTAAGCTACACCTTC.